This entry lists 17 T cell receptor beta chains sequenced from one sample in a study of blood T cell repertoires in COVID-19. Assay: immunoSEQ multiplex PCR; the TCRdb copy retains only in-frame clones and omits some. The data show some 170,000 clones, with around three quarters seen just once and about 8.3% held by the top ten. Material for sequencing was peripheral blood. The receptor set was obtained from a man in his 60s with acute or convalescent COVID-19.

The chain links TRBV5-6 to TRBJ1-1, with TRBD1 matching over 8 bases. The CDR3 contains 14 residues. The J segment lost 4 bases and the V segment lost 4 bases, leaving 6 bases of the junction unmatched. Germline V gene lookup returns CDR1 SGHDT and CDR2 YYEEEE. The CDR3 reads CASSVDRVSTEAFF. CDR3 coding DNA: TGTGCCAGCAGCGTGGACAGGGTGTCCACTGAAGCTTTCTTT.

V and J are TRBV18 and TRBJ2-1, with 14 bases fitting TRBD2. This CDR3 is 14 amino acids long. Germline loops: CDR1 KGHSH, CDR2 LQKENI. V lost 7 bases to trimming and J lost 9 bases; unmatched junction nucleotides: 5. The CDR3 reads CASFPGLAGVEQFF. For the CDR3, the DNA is TGTGCCAGCTTCCCGGGACTAGCGGGGGTTGAGCAGTTCTTC.

The chain has TRBV6-5 and TRBJ1-6; TRBD1 agrees at 8 bases. The CDR3 contains 14 residues. CDR1 MNHEY and CDR2 SVGAGI come from the germline V gene. J lost 7 bases, V lost 7 bases, and 6 bases had no gene match. DNA of the CDR3: TGTGCCAGCAACCGACAGGGGTACAATTCACCCCTCCACTTT. This encodes CASNRQGYNSPLHF.

V usage is TRBV19 and J usage is TRBJ2-2; tentatively, D is TRBD1 (6 bases). The germline gives CDR1 LNHDA, CDR2 SQIVND (reference sequence). The CDR3 runs to 15 residues. Trimming removed 6 bases at V and 6 bases at J, with 17 bases between. The CDR3 bases are TGTGCCAGTAGCCCGGACAGTCCTCGGTCCGGGGAGCTGTTTTTT. Translating it yields CASSPDSPRSGELFF.

The rearrangement links TRBV19 to TRBJ2-1; a weak D match, TRBD1 (6 bases). Germline values: CDR1 LNHDA, CDR2 SQIVND (reference sequence). Trimming stripped 5 bases from V and 6 bases from J, with 17 bases between. This CDR3 spans 15 amino acids. CDR3 sequence reads: CASSLRRDRSNEQFF. The CDR3 DNA is TGTGCCAGTAGTCTAAGAAGAGACAGGTCCAATGAGCAGTTCTTC.

This chain joins TRBV3-1 (or the pseudogene TRBV3-2) and TRBJ1-4, with unresolved D. This CDR3 has 14 residues. Germline CDR1 reads LGHDT; CDR2 reads YNNKEL (reference sequence). Trimming cost V 0 bases and J 5 bases, with 7 bases left between them. The CDR3 sequence: CASSQDEENEKLFF. CDR3 DNA: TGTGCCAGCAGCCAAGATGAAGAGAATGAAAAACTGTTTTTT.

This clone was observed once. The chain employs TRBV6-5 and TRBJ1-3; 7 nucleotides match TRBD1. Unmatched junction bases numbered 4, after V lost 5 bases and J lost 0 bases. This CDR3 comprises 15 residues. Germline CDR1 MNHEY, CDR2 SVGAGI. This CDR3 is CASSTTGYSGNTIYF. CDR3 nucleotide sequence: TGTGCCAGCAGTACGACAGGGTACTCTGGAAACACCATATATTTT.

This clone was found once. This rearrangement joins TRBV2 to TRBJ2-1; a weak D match, TRBD2 (6 bases). The CDR3 runs 15 residues. The ends were cut back, 1 base at V and 7 bases at J, with 14 bases in the middle. Germline assignment: CDR1 SNHLY and CDR2 FYNNEI. The DNA for the CDR3 is TGTGCCAGCAGTGAAGTAAACAATGGGAGGAATGAGCAGTTCTTC. This translates into CASSEVNNGRNEQFF.

The V and J genes are TRBV30 and TRBJ1-1; 11 bases match TRBD1. V lost 2 bases and J lost 3; bases outside the gene matches: 2. This CDR3 spans 14 amino acids. Germline V CDR1 and CDR2: GTSNPN, SVGIG (reference sequence). This CDR3 reads CAWSRGQGDTEAFF. CDR3 bases: TGTGCCTGGAGTCGGGGACAGGGGGACACTGAAGCTTTCTTT.

The J gene is TRBJ2-5, the V gene TRBV25-1, with a possible D match to TRBD2 (6 bases). CDR3 length: 15 amino acids. Germline V lookup: CDR1 MGHDK, CDR2 SYGVNS. The ends were cut back, 2 bases at V and 5 bases at J, with 15 bases in the middle. CDR3: CASSEGGMGLETQYF. The CDR3, as DNA: TGTGCCAGCAGTGAAGGTGGCATGGGACTTGAGACCCAGTACTTC.

The J gene is TRBJ2-3, the V gene TRBV10-3; D may be TRBD1 (6 bases). The CDR3 length is 14 residues. Trimming stripped 5 bases from V and 0 bases from J, with 9 bases between. Germline assignment: CDR1 ENHRY and CDR2 SYGVKD. In DNA form, the CDR3 reads TGTGCCATCAGTTGGGACACAAGCACAGATACGCAGTATTTT. Its translation: CAISWDTSTDTQYF.

This rearrangement joins TRBV10-3 to TRBJ2-2; TRBD1 aligns across 11 bases. J lost 3 bases, V lost 6 bases, and 6 bases had no gene match. The CDR3 consists of 16 residues. From germline, CDR1 is ENHRY and CDR2 SYGVKD. CDR3 residues: CAIRRTGGRDTGELFF. The CDR3 DNA sequence: TGTGCCATCAGACGGACAGGGGGCAGGGACACCGGGGAGCTGTTTTTT.

The V gene is TRBV30, the J gene TRBJ1-5, with D maybe TRBD1 (5 bases). This CDR3 has 13 amino acids. V lost 3 bases and J 7 bases, leaving 13 bases between the germline ends. Germline V gene data show CDR1 as GTSNPN and CDR2 as SVGIG (reference sequence). The CDR3 spells CAWSLGGNQPQHF. CDR3 nucleotides: TGTGCCTGGAGCCTCGGGGGGAACCAGCCCCAGCATTTT.

The chain uses TRBV30 and TRBJ1-1; D is uncertain. Trimming cost V 2 bases and J 6 bases, with 16 bases left between them. The CDR3 runs to 14 residues. From germline, CDR1 is GTSNPN and CDR2 SVGIG (reference sequence). CDR3 residues: CAWSSRAGGAEAFF. CDR3 nucleotide sequence: TGTGCCTGGAGTTCCCGGGCGGGCGGAGCTGAAGCTTTCTTT. The entire variable domain, with the rest obtained from reference TRBV30 and TRBJ1-1, is as follows: SQTIHQWPATLVQPVGSPLSLECTVEGTSNPNLYWYRQAAGRGLQLLFYSVGIGQISSEVPQNLSASRPQDRQFILSSKKLLLSDSGFYLCAWSSRAGGAEAFFGQGTRLTVV.

The chain combines TRBV2 with TRBJ2-1; 7 nucleotides agree with TRBD2. Losses at the gene ends were 6 bases for V and 2 bases for J; bases not matched to a gene: 4. The CDR3 length is 14 residues. Germline CDR1 SNHLY, CDR2 FYNNEI. Here the CDR3 DNA reads TGTGCCAGCAGAAGCCGGGGGGCCTACAATGAGCAGTTCTTC. It is translated as CASRSRGAYNEQFF.

The chain employs TRBV30 and TRBJ2-7; 8 nucleotides agree with TRBD1. Germline loops: CDR1 GTSNPN, CDR2 SVGIG (reference sequence). The CDR3 consists of 13 residues. Germline trimming cut 3 bases from V and 6 bases from J; bases unmatched to any gene: 7. The CDR3 here is CAWSLQGVGEQYF. CDR3 DNA sequence: TGTGCCTGGAGCCTACAGGGGGTGGGCGAGCAGTACTTC.

The CDR3 DNA follows: TGTGCCAGCAGCTTAGACTTCGGGGTTGGGGTAAAACTGTTTTTT. As protein: CASSLDFGVGVKLFF. The rearrangement links TRBV11-2 to TRBJ1-4; D is ambiguous. Deletions cut 0 bases from V and 10 bases from J, with 15 bases between. The CDR3 has 15 amino acids. Germline values: CDR1 SGHAT, CDR2 FQNNGV.